This TCR beta chain derives from a study of Graves' ophthalmopathy and Graves' hyperthyroidism. This clonotype was detected a few times. Amplifying from RNA transcripts, the study obtained TCR beta CDR3 regions. First-round RT-PCR used HTBI primers; second-round multiplex PCR followed. TCRdb analysed the multiplex PCR reads with MiXCR anew, one entry per CDR3 protein. The sample comprises about 620,000 distinct CDR3 sequences, over 20% of which are singletons, and about 6.6% rests with the top ten. The germline V gene has CDR1 DFQATT and CDR2 SNEGSKA (reference sequence). The CDR3 consists of 16 residues. V lost 1 base, J lost 1 base, and 6 bases stayed unmatched. Hyperthyroidism cases were recent diagnoses of under 2 months' duration in people aged 18 to 65.

This TCR was recovered from a woman aged 18 to 35 with stable Graves' hyperthyroidism. Some clones in this sample may be carry-over from other donors' samples. Sequencing was performed on peripheral blood. The chain has TRBV20-1 and TRBJ2-3, with 9 bases fitting TRBD2. Here the CDR3 DNA reads TGCAGTGCTAGAGGTAGCGGGGGCGGTGGCACAGATACGCAGTATTTT. Protein product: CSARGSGGGGTDTQYF.